This T cell receptor (beta chain) was sequenced for a study of blood T cell repertoires in COVID-19 (dated by TCRdb to 2019 to 2021). Background for the entire study: The collaborator samples originated in the United States, Italy and Spain and spanned the acute and convalescent phases of COVID-19. The material from the prospective study consisted of cDNA or gDNA derived from T cells, B-cell-depleted T cells, or PBMCs. The dataset comprised deeply sampled blood TCRbeta repertoires from subjects exposed to, actively infected with, or recovered from COVID-19. The repertoires were made available in a free public database intended to serve as a resource for research on the immune response to SARS-CoV-2. Samples were obtained from the ongoing ImmuneRACE study (first 160 participants) and from some 1,200 subjects provided by 6 global collaborators. The sample metadata nearly always contained a de-identified subject ID, COVID-19 status, age in years and sex. Where available, HLA class I and class II types were taken from metadata supplied by the sample provider and were not determined by assay-based typing. The paper as a whole reports these results and caveats: The amount of clinical and demographic metadata varied by source and participant and was provided uncurated.

One collaborating source in Seattle enrolled patients while the patients were actively infected and followed the patients over time throughout the course of disease. Each collaborating institution followed its own protocols to collect whole blood in K2EDTA tubes. Collaborator samples were shipped for TCRbeta analysis as frozen whole blood, isolated PBMCs, or DNA extracted from either sample type. V gives up 2 bases and J gives up 7 bases, and the segment between their germline ends measures 18 bases. From the germline V gene, CDR1 is SGDLS and CDR2 is YYNGEE. From cysteine to phenylalanine, the CDR3 is 15 amino acids long. The retained sequence is limited to the CDR3, 45 bases, with the frame set at the first base. About this clone itself: Its antigen remains unidentified. The input lacks base qualities; no much larger clone sits a single base away.

The immunoSEQ Assay, a bias-controlled multiplex PCR, was used to amplify TCRbeta CDR3 regions from genomic DNA. The study's own analysis went as follows. The number of nucleated cells in each sample was estimated by amplification of reference gene primers within the assay. To quantify the absolute abundance of each unique TCRbeta CDR3 rearrangement, sequence reads were collapsed and filtered. For each sample, productive Simpson clonality was calculated as the square root of Simpson's diversity index across productive rearrangements. Entries here come from immuneACCESS through TCRdb and include only in-frame sequences with V and J called. Some clones fail to appear in such tables; in the studies checked, an unresolved V gene covers under half of the shortfall, and the cause of the remainder is unknown. V, J and clone size are those of that table, while D and trimming were read from the DNA. For this sample the table gives around 210,000 clones, of which around nine tenths were detected only once. The leading ten clones occupy over 15% of the sample.

Material: peripheral blood. The receptor was isolated from a man aged 45 to 65 with COVID-19, enrolled during active disease. The sequence is built from TRBV9 and TRBJ1-1, with TRBD1 tentatively as D gene (5 bases match). The sequenced DNA is TGTGCCAGCAGCGTGGGGCTCCTCCCCTGGGGTGAAGCTTTCTTT. Its protein reads: CASSVGLLPWGEAFF.